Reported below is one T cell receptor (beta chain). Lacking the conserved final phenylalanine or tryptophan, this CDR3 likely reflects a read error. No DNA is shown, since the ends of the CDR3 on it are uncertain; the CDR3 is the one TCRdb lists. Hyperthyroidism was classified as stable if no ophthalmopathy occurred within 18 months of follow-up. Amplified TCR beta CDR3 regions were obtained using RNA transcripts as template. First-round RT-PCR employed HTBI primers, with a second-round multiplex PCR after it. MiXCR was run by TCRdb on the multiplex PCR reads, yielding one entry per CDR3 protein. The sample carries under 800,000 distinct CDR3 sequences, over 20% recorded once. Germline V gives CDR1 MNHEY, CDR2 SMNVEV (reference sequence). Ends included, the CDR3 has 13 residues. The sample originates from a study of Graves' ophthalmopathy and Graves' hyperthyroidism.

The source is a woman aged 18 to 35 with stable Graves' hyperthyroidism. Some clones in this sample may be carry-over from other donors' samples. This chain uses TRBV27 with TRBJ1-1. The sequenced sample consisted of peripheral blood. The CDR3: CASSDPLGGEACL.